These 15 T cell receptor beta chains were all obtained from the same sample, sequenced in a study of blood T cells in healthy people across ages. Primed by a sample-barcoded 5' primer and a J-beta primer mix, a second PCR proceeded for about 6 to 12 cycles. MiXCR was run by TCRdb on the 5' RACE reads, yielding one entry per CDR3 protein. Of 800,000 or so distinct CDR3 sequences detected, 46% appear once; the ten largest clones hold 18%. Source material: blood. These receptors originate from a man at least 80 years old in good health.

This clonotype was counted only a few times. The gene calls are TRBV25-1 and TRBJ1-5, with D perhaps matching TRBD1 (5 bases). Between the trimmed V and J ends, which lost 4 bases and 10 bases, there was a span of 14 bases. The germline CDR1 and CDR2 sequences are MGHDK and SYGVNS. This CDR3 contains 13 residues. For the CDR3, the DNA is TGTGCCAGCAGTGTGGGGCTGGGTGGCCCCCAGCATTTT. Translating it yields CASSVGLGGPQHF.

This chain links TRBV28 with TRBJ2-7, with D unresolved. The V end was cut by 6 bases, the J end by 7 bases, with 19 bases between. This CDR3 spans 14 amino acids. Per the germline V gene, CDR1 is MDHEN and CDR2 is SYDVKM. CDR3 DNA sequence: TGTGCCAGCAGCCTAAGGCCTGTCTTACGGGAGCAGTACTTC. Translated: CASSLRPVLREQYF.

The sample holds a few counts of this clonotype. This rearrangement joins TRBV20-1 to TRBJ2-7; no clear D. CDR3 length equals 14 residues. V gave up 4 bases and J gave up 2 bases, with 15 bases separating them. Germline values: CDR1 DFQATT, CDR2 SNEGSKA (reference sequence). The CDR3 sequence: CSATLLNTPYEQYF. The DNA for the CDR3 is TGCAGTGCTACCCTCTTAAACACCCCCTACGAGCAGTACTTC.

V is TRBV20-1 and J is TRBJ2-6; D perhaps matches TRBD2 (5 bases). Trimming removed 6 bases at V and 0 bases at J, with 12 bases between. There are 15 residues in the CDR3. Germline V gives CDR1 DFQATT, CDR2 SNEGSKA (reference sequence). Written as DNA, the CDR3 is TGCAGTGCACCCCGGGGAAACTCTGGGGCCAACGTCCTGACTTTC. It specifies CSAPRGNSGANVLTF.

This clonotype was seen repeatedly, ten times or more. One end of the junction fails to match germline, which may point to a read error. The gene calls are TRBV5-1 and TRBJ2-1; D unresolved. Looked up from germline, CDR1 is SGHRS and CDR2 is YFSETQ. The CDR3 length is 15 residues. In nucleotides, the CDR3 is TGTGCCAGCAGCTTAGTGGGCAGCTCCTACAATGAGCAGTTCTTC. Translation gives CASSLVGSSYNEQFF.

The chain couples TRBV6-2 or TRBV6-3 to TRBJ2-1; D possibly corresponds to TRBD1 (5 bases). The CDR3 is 14 residues long. Trimming removed 0 bases at V and 7 bases at J, with 10 bases between. The germline gives CDR1 MNHEY, CDR2 SVGEGT. The CDR3 sequence: CASSYSAKGNEQFF. The CDR3 DNA is TGTGCCAGCAGTTACTCGGCGAAGGGGAATGAGCAGTTCTTC.

The chain combines TRBV3-1 with TRBJ2-7, with TRBD2 matching over 9 bases. The trim removed 4 bases at V and 2 bases at J, leaving 6 bases unmatched. Germline CDR1 LGHDT, CDR2 YNNKEL (reference sequence). CDR3 length equals 15 residues. This CDR3 is CASSPRLAAPYEQYF. Written as DNA, the CDR3 is TGTGCCAGCAGCCCCCGACTAGCGGCCCCCTACGAGCAGTACTTC.

The gene calls are TRBV5-1 and TRBJ2-1; D call uncertain. V lost 1 base to trimming and J lost 8 bases, with 4 bases between them. Germline values: CDR1 SGHRS, CDR2 YFSETQ. The CDR3 totals 11 residues. In DNA form, the CDR3 reads TGCGCCAGCAGCTTGTCTTATGAGCAGTTCTTC. Its protein is CASSLSYEQFF.

The CDR3 nucleotides read TGTGCCAGCAGCGGCCTAGGGAATAATTCACCCCTCCACTTT. This sequence encodes CASSGLGNNSPLHF. The gene calls are TRBV7-9 and TRBJ1-6, with no clear D. V gave up 5 bases and J gave up 5 bases, with 10 bases separating them. The CDR3 covers 14 residues. Germline V lookup: CDR1 SEHNR, CDR2 FQNEAQ (reference sequence).

The chain joins TRBV7-2 to TRBJ1-3, with D possibly being TRBD1 (5 bases). The ends were cut back, 5 bases at V and 2 bases at J, with 13 bases in the middle. This CDR3 has 15 amino acids. CDR1 SGHTA and CDR2 FQGNSA come from the germline V gene. CDR3 sequence reads: CASSPETRAGNTIYF. Here the CDR3 DNA reads TGTGCCAGCAGCCCCGAGACCAGGGCTGGAAACACCATATATTTT.

In its sample, this clonotype was seen many times. The V gene is TRBV10-3, the J gene TRBJ2-3, with a weak D call TRBD2 (5 bases). Per the germline V gene, CDR1 is ENHRY and CDR2 is SYGVKD. V was clipped by 2 bases and J by 8 bases, with 14 bases between them. This CDR3 has 14 amino acids. For the CDR3, the DNA is TGTGCCATCAGTGAGGGACTCCCCTCAGGTACGCAGTATTTT. The encoded protein is CAISEGLPSGTQYF.

The rearrangement joins TRBV24-1 to TRBJ2-1; TRBD1 matches at 9 bases. The CDR3 loop spans 16 amino acids. After removal of 4 bases from V and 4 bases from J, the junction contained 7 bases not matched to a gene. Germline values: CDR1 KGHDR, CDR2 SFDVKD. DNA for the CDR3: TGTGCCACCAGTGACCCGCGACAGGGGGGGTACAATGAGCAGTTCTTC. Protein: CATSDPRQGGYNEQFF.

This clonotype occurred many times. The gene calls are TRBV4-2 and TRBJ2-7; D may be TRBD1 (6 bases). Trimming pared 1 base from V and 0 bases from J, leaving 16 bases between. The CDR3 extends over 17 amino acids. Germline V gives CDR1 LGHNA, CDR2 YNFKEQ. The CDR3, as DNA: TGTGCCAGCAGCCAAGTTGTTTTTAAGGACAGCTCCTACGAGCAGTACTTC. Translating gives CASSQVVFKDSSYEQYF.

In this sample, this clonotype turned up once. The chain employs TRBV11-1 and TRBJ2-5; D is unresolved. The CDR3 is made up of 13 amino acids. The germline CDR1 and CDR2 sequences are SGHAT and FQDESV (reference sequence). V lost 5 bases and J lost 4, with 11 bases in between. Here the CDR3 reads CASSAKTRETQYF. In nucleotides, the CDR3 is TGTGCCAGCAGCGCCAAGACCCGAGAGACCCAGTACTTC.

This chain uses TRBV20-1 with TRBJ2-1; D is perhaps TRBD2 (6 bases). Germline assignment: CDR1 DFQATT and CDR2 SNEGSKA (reference sequence). V dropped 0 bases and J dropped 1 base, with 10 bases sitting between them. This CDR3 comprises 15 residues. This CDR3 is CSARDRTTSYNEQFF. The CDR3 coding sequence is TGCAGTGCTAGAGATCGGACTACTTCCTACAATGAGCAGTTCTTC.